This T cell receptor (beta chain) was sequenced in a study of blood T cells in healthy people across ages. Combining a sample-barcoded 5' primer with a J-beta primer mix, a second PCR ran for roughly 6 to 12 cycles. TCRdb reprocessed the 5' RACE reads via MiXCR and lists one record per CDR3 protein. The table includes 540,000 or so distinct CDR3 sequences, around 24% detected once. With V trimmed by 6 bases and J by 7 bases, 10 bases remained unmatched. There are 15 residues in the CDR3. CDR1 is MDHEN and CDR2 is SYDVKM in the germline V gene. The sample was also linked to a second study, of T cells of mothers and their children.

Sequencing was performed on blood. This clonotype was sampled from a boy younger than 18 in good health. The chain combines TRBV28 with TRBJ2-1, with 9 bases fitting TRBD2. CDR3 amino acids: CASSRWAGGWNEQFF. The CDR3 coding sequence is TGTGCCAGCAGCCGGTGGGCGGGAGGGTGGAATGAGCAGTTCTTC.